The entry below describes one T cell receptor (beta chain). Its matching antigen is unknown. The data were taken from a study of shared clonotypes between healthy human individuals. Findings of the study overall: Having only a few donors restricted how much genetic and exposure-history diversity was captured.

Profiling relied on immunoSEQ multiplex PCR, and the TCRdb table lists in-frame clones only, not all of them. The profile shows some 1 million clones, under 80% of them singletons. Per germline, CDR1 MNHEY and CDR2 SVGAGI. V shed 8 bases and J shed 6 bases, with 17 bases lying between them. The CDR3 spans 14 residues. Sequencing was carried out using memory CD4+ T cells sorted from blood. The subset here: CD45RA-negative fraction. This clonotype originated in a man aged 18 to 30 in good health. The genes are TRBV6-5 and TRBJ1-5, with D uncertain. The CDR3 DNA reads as TGTGCCAGCCAGGATGACAAGAAAGGTCAGCCCCAGCATTTT. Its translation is CASQDDKKGQPQHF.